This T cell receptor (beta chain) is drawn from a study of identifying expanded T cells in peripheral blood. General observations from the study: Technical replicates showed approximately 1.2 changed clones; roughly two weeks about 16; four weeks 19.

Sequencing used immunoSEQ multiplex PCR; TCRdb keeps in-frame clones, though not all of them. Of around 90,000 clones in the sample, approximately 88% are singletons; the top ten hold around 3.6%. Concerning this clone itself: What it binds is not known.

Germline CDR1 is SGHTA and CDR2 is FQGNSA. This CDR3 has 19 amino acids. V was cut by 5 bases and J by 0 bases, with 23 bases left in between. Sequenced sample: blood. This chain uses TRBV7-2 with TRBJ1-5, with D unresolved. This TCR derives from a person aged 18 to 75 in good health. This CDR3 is CASSPWKGKDPYSNQPQHF. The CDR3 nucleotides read TGTGCCAGCAGCCCTTGGAAGGGAAAAGACCCCTATAGCAATCAGCCCCAGCATTTT.